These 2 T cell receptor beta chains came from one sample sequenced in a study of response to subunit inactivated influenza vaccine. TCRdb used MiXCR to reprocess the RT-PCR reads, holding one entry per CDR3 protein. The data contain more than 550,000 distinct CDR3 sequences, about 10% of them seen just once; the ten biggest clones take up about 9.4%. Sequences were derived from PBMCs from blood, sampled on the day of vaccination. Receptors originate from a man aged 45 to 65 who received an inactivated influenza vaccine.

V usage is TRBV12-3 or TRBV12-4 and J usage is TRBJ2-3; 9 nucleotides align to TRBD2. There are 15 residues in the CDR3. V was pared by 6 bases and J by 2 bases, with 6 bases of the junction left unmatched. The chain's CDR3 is CASSWAGGPTDTQYF. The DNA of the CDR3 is TGTGCCAGCAGCTGGGCGGGGGGGCCCACAGATACGCAGTATTTT.

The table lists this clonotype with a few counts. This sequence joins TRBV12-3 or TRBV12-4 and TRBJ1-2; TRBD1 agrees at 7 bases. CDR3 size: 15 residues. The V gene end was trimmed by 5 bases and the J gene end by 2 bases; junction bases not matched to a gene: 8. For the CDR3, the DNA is TGTGCCAGCAGTCCATACAGGGGAGCGAACTATGGCTACACCTTC. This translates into CASSPYRGANYGYTF.